The 5 T cell receptor beta chains below were found in one sample sequenced in a study of T cells in Graves' hyperthyroidism and ophthalmopathy. The investigators amplified TCR beta CDR3 regions from RNA transcripts. First-round RT-PCR of the TCR CDR3 relied on the HTBI primer set. From the multiplex PCR reads, TCRdb called clonotypes with MiXCR, one entry per CDR3 protein. The table records approximately 630,000 distinct CDR3 sequences, roughly 17% of them present only once. Input material: blood. The origin of the receptors is a woman in her twenties or thirties with Graves' hyperthyroidism.

V is TRBV4-1 and J is TRBJ2-1, with TRBD1 as a possible D gene (6 bases). The CDR3 has 15 residues. The germline V gene encodes CDR1 MGHRA and CDR2 YSYEKL. Deletions cut 0 bases from V and 3 bases from J, with 9 bases between. The CDR3 nucleotides are TGCGCCAGCAGCCAAGAGGACAGAGACTACAATGAGCAGTTCTTC. It codes for CASSQEDRDYNEQFF.

This clonotype was found many times. J is TRBJ2-5 and V is TRBV3-1, with a weak D call TRBD2 (5 bases). V lost 8 bases, J lost 12 bases, and 13 bases lay in between. Germline V lookup: CDR1 LGHDT, CDR2 YNNKEL (reference sequence). The CDR3 loop spans 10 amino acids. The CDR3 DNA reads as TGTGCCAGCGGCTGGGCCGGGGAGTACTTC. Amino acid sequence: CASGWAGEYF.

This clonotype was recorded many times. The chain is built from TRBV27 and TRBJ1-1; maybe TRBD1 (5 bases). Germline CDR1 reads MNHEY; CDR2 reads SMNVEV (reference sequence). Between the trimmed V and J ends, which lost 0 bases and 1 base, there was a span of 12 bases. The CDR3 loop spans 16 amino acids. The CDR3 bases are TGTGCCAGCAGTTTATCTATTTATGGGGGGAACACTGAAGCTTTCTTT. This codes for CASSLSIYGGNTEAFF.

V usage is TRBV3-1 and J usage is TRBJ2-3, with D tentatively TRBD2 (6 bases). V was pared by 0 bases and J by 6 bases, with 16 bases between. Germline lookup yields CDR1 LGHDT and CDR2 YNNKEL (reference sequence). The CDR3 runs to 16 residues. CDR3 bases: TGTGCCAGCAGCCAAGATCGAGGGCGGGGACGGGATACGCAGTATTTT. Its protein product is CASSQDRGRGRDTQYF.

This clonotype was counted a few times. This chain uses TRBV20-1 with TRBJ1-5; D not resolved. Germline CDR1 is DFQATT and CDR2 is SNEGSKA (reference sequence). V was clipped by 1 base and J by 4 bases, with 8 bases between them. There are 13 residues in the CDR3. The CDR3 DNA is TGCAGTGCTAGAGGGGCCCTAAATCAGCCCCAGCATTTT. Translation gives CSARGALNQPQHF.